The 16 T cell receptor beta chains in this list originate from one sample, sequenced in a study of blood T cells in healthy people across ages (dated by TCRdb to between 2014 and 2017). The library was built by means of 5' RACE. For sequencing, an Illumina HiSeq 2500 was employed. The second PCR ran for roughly 7 to 11 cycles and used a J-beta primer mix along with a sample-barcoded 5' primer. TCRdb cleaned the public reads at Q25 with fastp, built clones with MiXCR and kept in-frame beta chains. Every entry covers one CDR3 protein and lists the most common genes and DNA from its rows. Counted in this sample were 1.5 million to 1.8 million distinct CDR3 sequences; approximately 43% of them appeared once. The ten biggest clones cover over 3.5% of the sample. The sample comprised blood. These receptors originate from a woman aged 18-35 years in good health.

This clonotype came up a few times. The chain uses TRBV7-6 and TRBJ2-7, with 7 nucleotides matching TRBD2. CDR1 SGHVS and CDR2 FNYEAQ come from the germline V gene. The junction had 3 bases not matched to a gene; V was cut back by 1 base and J by 0 bases. The CDR3 sequence is 15 residues long. In DNA, the CDR3 is TGTGCCAGCAGCTTAGGGATAGCGGGCTCCTACGAGCAGTACTTC. Protein sequence: CASSLGIAGSYEQYF.

This clonotype was counted at least ten times. The chain carries TRBV11-2 and TRBJ1-1, with D perhaps TRBD1 (6 bases). The V gene's germline CDR1 is SGHAT and CDR2 FQNNGV. V dropped 5 bases and J dropped 6 bases, with 16 bases sitting between them. The CDR3 has 14 residues. The CDR3, as DNA: TGTGCCAGCAGCGGTACAGGGCGAAGGGCTGAAGCTTTCTTT. Protein product: CASSGTGRRAEAFF.

The chain has TRBV7-2 and TRBJ1-2, with D unresolved. The CDR3 loop spans 10 amino acids. CDR1 and CDR2 (germline): SGHTA, FQGNSA. Trimming shortened V by 8 bases and J by 3 bases, and 4 bases separated the two germline ends. CDR3 sequence: CASEDYGYTF. The CDR3 DNA reads TGTGCCAGCGAGGACTATGGCTACACCTTC.

In its sample, this clonotype was seen a few times. The chain joins TRBV7-6 to TRBJ1-1, with 7 bases matching TRBD1. From germline, CDR1 is SGHVS and CDR2 FNYEAQ. Germline trimming cut 0 bases from V and 6 bases from J; bases unmatched to any gene: 4. This CDR3 is built from 14 residues. Written as DNA, the CDR3 is TGTGCCAGCAGCTTAGCGGGGACAGATTCTGAAGCTTTCTTT. Protein sequence: CASSLAGTDSEAFF.

This rearrangement joins TRBV27 to TRBJ2-1; possible D gene TRBD2, 6 bases. V was trimmed by 2 bases and J by 10 bases, leaving 15 bases between them. This CDR3 has 14 amino acids. Germline CDR1 reads MNHEY; CDR2 reads SMNVEV (reference sequence). CDR3 sequence reads: CASSLMGLDTEQFF. CDR3 coding DNA: TGTGCCAGCAGTTTAATGGGACTGGATACGGAGCAGTTCTTC.

Only a few counts were recorded for this clonotype. V and J are TRBV27 and TRBJ2-1; D gene uncertain. V was shortened by 5 bases and J by 4 bases, with 27 bases between the two germline ends. The germline CDR1 and CDR2 sequences are MNHEY and SMNVEV (reference sequence). There are 19 residues in the CDR3. For the CDR3, the DNA is TGTGCCAGCAGTCCCAGTACTAAGGCAACCTTACTTCGTTACAATGAGCAGTTCTTC. Its protein is CASSPSTKATLLRYNEQFF.

V gene TRBV3-1 combines with J gene TRBJ2-7; D is undetermined. V was shortened by 2 bases and J by 5 bases, with 10 bases between the two germline ends. Germline CDR1 LGHDT, CDR2 YNNKEL (reference sequence). This CDR3 is built from 13 residues. The CDR3: CASSQWSDHEQYF. DNA for the CDR3: TGTGCCAGCAGCCAATGGAGCGACCACGAGCAGTACTTC.

CDR3: CASSQEGGSVGRTEAFF. DNA of the CDR3: TGTGCCAGCAGCCAAGAAGGGGGTTCCGTGGGTAGGACTGAAGCTTTCTTT. V is TRBV3-1 and J is TRBJ1-1, with D perhaps matching TRBD1 (6 bases). Germline V lookup: CDR1 LGHDT, CDR2 YNNKEL (reference sequence). Trimming cost V 0 bases and J 5 bases, with 19 bases left between them. This CDR3 comprises 17 residues.

This clonotype was counted a few times. The chain joins TRBV20-1 to TRBJ2-5, with D perhaps being TRBD1 or TRBD2 (5 bases each). V was trimmed by 5 bases and J by 1 base, leaving 11 bases between them. The CDR3 totals 13 residues. Germline V gene data show CDR1 as DFQATT and CDR2 as SNEGSKA (reference sequence). CDR3 sequence reads: CSAPGTFQETQYF. Here the CDR3 DNA reads TGCAGTGCTCCAGGGACCTTCCAAGAGACCCAGTACTTC.

This CDR3 reads CAISEPIGRSYYGYTF. The CDR3 DNA sequence: TGTGCCATCAGTGAGCCGATCGGGCGGAGTTACTATGGCTACACCTTC. V gene TRBV10-3 combines with J gene TRBJ1-2; D unresolved. The ends were cut back, 2 bases at V and 3 bases at J, with 16 bases in the middle. Germline loops: CDR1 ENHRY, CDR2 SYGVKD. The CDR3 is 16 amino acids.

This rearrangement joins TRBV28 to TRBJ2-7, with 9 bases fitting TRBD2. The CDR3 is 20 residues long. V was clipped by 2 bases and J by 0 bases; unmatched bases: 17. Germline V gene lookup returns CDR1 MDHEN and CDR2 SYDVKM. The CDR3 DNA is TGTGCCAGCAGTTTAGGGATCGGTAAGGCGGGAGGGCACCTCTCCTACGAGCAGTACTTC. It yields the protein CASSLGIGKAGGHLSYEQYF.

The chain joins TRBV14 to TRBJ2-1; TRBD2 matches 7 bases. Germline V gene sequence: CDR1 SGHDN, CDR2 FVKESK. The trim removed 0 bases at V and 4 bases at J, leaving 6 bases unmatched. This CDR3 comprises 16 residues. The CDR3 DNA follows: TGTGCCAGCAGCCAAGAGCAGGCTAGCGGATACAATGAGCAGTTCTTC. Encoded protein: CASSQEQASGYNEQFF.

The V gene is TRBV9, the J gene TRBJ2-2, with 9 positions matching TRBD2. The CDR3 spans 16 residues. Germline-derived CDR1 and CDR2 are SGDLS and YYNGEE. The V segment lost 0 bases and the J segment 7 bases; nucleotides outside the gene matches: 7. CDR3 in amino acids: CASSVEPGLAFGELFF. CDR3 DNA: TGTGCCAGCAGCGTAGAACCGGGACTAGCATTCGGGGAGCTGTTTTTT.

The genes are TRBV20-1 and TRBJ1-1; a weak D match, TRBD1 (6 bases). Trimming stripped 2 bases from V and 8 bases from J, with 12 bases between. The CDR3 is 12 residues long. Germline V gene lookup returns CDR1 DFQATT and CDR2 SNEGSKA (reference sequence). The CDR3 nucleotides are TGCAGTGCTAGAAGGGGGACGGCGGAAGCTTTCTTT. It specifies CSARRGTAEAFF.

This clonotype was seen only a few times. The V call is TRBV4-3, the J call TRBJ1-6; no definite D call. V shed 8 bases and J shed 7 bases, with 21 bases lying between them. Germline CDR1 reads LGHNA; CDR2 reads YSLEER. The CDR3 is made up of 16 amino acids. The CDR3 nucleotides are TGCGCCAGCCAGAACCAGCCGCGGAGAAGGAATTCACCCCTCCACTTT. It specifies CASQNQPRRRNSPLHF.

The rearrangement uses TRBV3-1 and TRBJ2-7, with 7 bases that match TRBD1. Germline V gene data show CDR1 as LGHDT and CDR2 as YNNKEL (reference sequence). Unmatched junction bases numbered 5, after V lost 1 base and J lost 11 bases. This CDR3 is 12 amino acids long. CDR3 bases: TGTGCCAGCAGCCAAGTACCGGGACAGAAGTACTTC. It specifies CASSQVPGQKYF.